This TCR beta chain was profiled in a study of cytomegalovirus exposure and HLA in healthy donors. Researchers ran the PCR with 60 Vbeta and 13 Jbeta primers. The table came from immunoSEQ multiplex PCR; TCRdb's copy has only in-frame clones and leaves some out. The table has some 200,000 clones, roughly four fifths seen once. Overall study results and limits: TRBV6-2, TRBV6-3 and some other V segments were excluded as indistinguishable. By a later analysis, the bulk of CMV-associated TCR beta chains appeared HLA-restricted.

The germline CDR1 and CDR2 sequences are SGHNT and YYREEE (reference sequence). Trimming stripped 4 bases from V and 0 bases from J, with 9 bases between. This CDR3 comprises 14 residues. Concerning this clone itself: Its target is not known.

This rearrangement joins TRBV5-4 to TRBJ2-3; tentative D call: TRBD1 (5 bases). The sequence was obtained from a man aged 50-59 years in good health and CMV-seronegative. The sequenced material came from PBMCs. The CDR3, as DNA: TGTGCCAGCAGCGGGGCGACTAGCACAGATACGCAGTATTTT. It is translated as CASSGATSTDTQYF.